A single sample is the source of the 7 T cell receptor beta chains below, sequenced in a study of OX40 agonist ivuxolimab in advanced cancers. TCRdb's copy holds only in-frame clones and misses some; the assay was immunoSEQ multiplex PCR. This table holds more than 50,000 clones, about 83% found once. The source was CD4+ or CD8+ T cells sorted from blood, collected in a trial of the OX40 agonist ivuxolimab. Receptors were obtained from an adult with an advanced solid tumor such as melanoma, head and neck, liver or kidney cancer.

This sequence joins TRBV23-1 and TRBJ2-7; unclear D gene. TRBV23-1 is sorted into the ORF group, with uncertain function. Between the trimmed V and J ends, which lost 0 bases and 3 bases, there was a span of 12 bases. This CDR3 contains 15 residues. CDR3 nucleotide sequence: TGCGCCAGCAGTCAATCGTTACAGCGTGACTACGAGCAGTACTTC. Residues: CASSQSLQRDYEQYF.

The V gene is TRBV11-2, the J gene TRBJ2-3; no clear D. Germline V gene lookup returns CDR1 SGHAT and CDR2 FQNNGV. The CDR3 runs to 12 residues. V shed 0 bases and J shed 9 bases, with 7 bases lying between them. CDR3 amino acids: CASSLDLDTQYF. The CDR3 bases are TGTGCCAGCAGCTTAGACTTGGACACGCAGTATTTT.

V is TRBV10-3 and J is TRBJ2-7, with 14 bases aligning to TRBD2. V lost 2 bases and J lost 7; bases outside the gene matches: 10. The germline gives CDR1 ENHRY, CDR2 SYGVKD. This CDR3 has 17 amino acids. CDR3 bases: TGTGCCATCAGTGAGCCCTGGACTAGCGGGGGGCCGGGTGAGCAGTACTTC. It is translated as CAISEPWTSGGPGEQYF.

V and J are TRBV7-2 and TRBJ1-3; D unclear. V shed 3 bases and J shed 0 bases, with 9 bases lying between them. The CDR3 has 15 amino acids. Germline V gene data show CDR1 as SGHTA and CDR2 as FQGNSA. CDR3 DNA: TGTGCCAGCAGCTTTATCCCAGGCTCTGGAAACACCATATATTTT. Protein product: CASSFIPGSGNTIYF.

This clone has a single count. The rearrangement links TRBV10-3 to TRBJ2-1, with a tentative D call TRBD2 (7 bases). The CDR3 length is 16 residues. Per the germline V gene, CDR1 is ENHRY and CDR2 is SYGVKD. V was trimmed by 0 bases and J by 5 bases, leaving 14 bases between them. The CDR3 bases are TGTGCCATCAGTGAGTCGGCGCGGGGGCCTAACAATGAGCAGTTCTTC. Amino acid sequence: CAISESARGPNNEQFF.

The chain joins TRBV18 to TRBJ2-7; no definite D call. Trimming shortened V by 4 bases and J by 3 bases, and 13 bases separated the two germline ends. CDR1 and CDR2 (germline): KGHSH, LQKENI. The CDR3 covers 14 residues. The CDR3 spells CASSRVGRSYEQYF. The CDR3 DNA reads as TGTGCCAGCTCACGGGTTGGCAGGAGCTACGAGCAGTACTTC.

This sequence joins TRBV27 and TRBJ2-5, with 9 bases fitting TRBD2. The DNA end is more similar to TRBJ2-7, so the J call may be wrong. This CDR3 is 15 amino acids long. Per germline, CDR1 MNHEY and CDR2 SMNVEV (reference sequence). The CDR3 protein is CASSFELAGTYEQYF. For the CDR3, the DNA is TGTGCCAGCAGTTTTGAGCTAGCGGGAACCTACGAGCAGTACTTC.